Presented here are 22 T cell receptor beta chains from one specimen sequenced in a study of T cells in Graves' hyperthyroidism and ophthalmopathy. RNA transcripts were the template for amplifying TCR beta CDR3 regions. First-round RT-PCR targeting the TCR CDR3 was performed with the HTBI primer set. MiXCR, run by TCRdb on the multiplex PCR reads, gives a single entry per CDR3 protein. Of hundreds of thousands of distinct CDR3 sequences in the sample, around 13% are singletons; the top ten hold roughly 10%. Sequencing was done on a sample of blood. The receptors stem from a woman younger than 35 with Graves' hyperthyroidism.

This clonotype was recorded a few times. The chain carries TRBV20-1 and TRBJ1-2; D gene uncertain. The V gene lost 3 bases and the J gene lost 1 base, with 15 bases spanning the gap. Germline CDR1 reads DFQATT; CDR2 reads SNEGSKA (reference sequence). There are 15 residues in the CDR3. CDR3 residues: CSARTNPGLNYGYTF. CDR3 bases: TGCAGTGCTAGGACAAACCCCGGCCTTAACTATGGCTACACCTTC.

This clonotype was detected a few times. The chain has TRBV4-1 and TRBJ2-1; 11 nucleotides agree with TRBD2. Trimming removed 4 bases from V and 9 bases from J; junction bases left unmatched: 17. This CDR3 has 18 residues. Germline V gene data show CDR1 as MGHRA and CDR2 as YSYEKL. The DNA of the CDR3 is TGCGCCAGCAGCCCGTTTAGCGGGAGGGCCGTTGTGGACGGTGAGCAGTTCTTC. Translating gives CASSPFSGRAVVDGEQFF.

In regard to this clonotype: This may arise from a read error, as a much more abundant clone is one base away. The J gene is TRBJ2-2, the V gene TRBV28, with TRBD1 matching over 8 bases. The ends lost 6 bases at V and 6 bases at J; junction bases unmatched: 9. Germline-derived CDR1 and CDR2 are MDHEN and SYDVKM. The CDR3 has 15 amino acids. The CDR3 here is CASRLVQGAAGELFF. The CDR3 region has the DNA TGTGCCAGCAGGCTGGTCCAGGGGGCGGCCGGGGAGCTGTTTTTT.

This chain links TRBV9 with TRBJ1-3; D is perhaps TRBD1 (5 bases). The CDR3 loop spans 15 amino acids. V was pared by 2 bases and J by 3 bases, with 12 bases between. Germline CDR1 and CDR2: SGDLS and YYNGEE. Here the CDR3 reads CASSVTGSHGNTIYF. Here the CDR3 DNA reads TGTGCCAGCAGCGTTACAGGCTCTCATGGAAACACCATATATTTT.

There are many counts of this clonotype. J is TRBJ1-4 and V is TRBV18; no clear D. V dropped 3 bases and J dropped 4 bases, with 12 bases sitting between them. This CDR3 spans 15 amino acids. Per the germline V gene, CDR1 is KGHSH and CDR2 is LQKENI. This CDR3 is CASSPAWDNNEKLFF. The CDR3 DNA reads as TGTGCCAGCTCACCTGCCTGGGATAATAATGAAAAACTGTTTTTT.

The V call is TRBV19, the J call TRBJ2-1, with D tentatively TRBD2 (5 bases). CDR3 length: 17 residues. Germline loops: CDR1 LNHDA, CDR2 SQIVND (reference sequence). Trimming left V 3 bases short and J 4 bases short, with 19 bases between. Here the CDR3 reads CASSILGRRNQYNEQFF. CDR3 nucleotides: TGTGCCAGTAGTATTTTGGGGAGACGCAATCAGTACAATGAGCAGTTCTTC.

This clonotype was found a few times. This chain's CDR3 is CASSLTGNPLSLNTEAFF. In nucleotides, the CDR3 is TGTGCCAGCAGCCTAACCGGGAACCCACTTTCCTTGAACACTGAAGCTTTCTTT. The rearrangement uses TRBV7-8 and TRBJ1-1; D remains ambiguous. V was clipped by 5 bases and J by 0 bases, with 22 bases between them. This CDR3 is 18 amino acids long. CDR1 and CDR2 from the germline V gene are SGHVS and FQNEAQ.

This clonotype has at least ten counts. This chain links TRBV6-5 with TRBJ1-2; D ambiguous. This CDR3 has 12 amino acids. Trimming cost V 2 bases and J 3 bases, with 4 bases left between them. CDR1 and CDR2 (germline): MNHEY, SVGAGI. The CDR3 nucleotides read TGTGCCAGCAGTTACGGTTACTATGGCTACACCTTC. This gives the protein CASSYGYYGYTF.

At least ten counts were recorded for this clonotype. V usage is TRBV28 and J usage is TRBJ2-3; TRBD1 aligns across 7 bases. The CDR3 totals 17 residues. The trim removed 2 bases at V and 0 bases at J, leaving 8 bases unmatched. CDR1 and CDR2 (germline): MDHEN, SYDVKM. This chain's CDR3 is CASSLDLEGASTDTQYF. In DNA, the CDR3 is TGTGCCAGCAGTTTAGATCTCGAGGGGGCGAGCACAGATACGCAGTATTTT. Full variable domain (missing parts from reference TRBV28 and TRBJ2-3): DVKVTQSSRYLVKRTGEKVFLECVQDMDHENMFWYRQDPGLGLRLIYFSYDVKMKEKGDIPEGYSVSREKKERFSLILESASTNQTSMYLCASSLDLEGASTDTQYFGPGTRLTVL.

This clonotype has ten or more counts. J is TRBJ2-1 and V is TRBV5-1; the D gene could be TRBD1 or TRBD2 (6 bases each). V lost 0 bases, J lost 2 bases, and 18 bases lay in between. There are 18 residues in the CDR3. In germline, CDR1 is SGHRS, CDR2 YFSETQ. This chain's CDR3 is CASSLDHPFGGTYNEQFF. CDR3 sequence (DNA): TGCGCCAGCAGCTTGGACCATCCCTTCGGGGGCACCTACAATGAGCAGTTCTTC.

This clonotype was observed at least ten times. The CDR3 DNA sequence: TGCAGTGCTAAAAAGAGGACGGGAGGCTCCTACAATGAGCAGTTCTTC. Amino acids: CSAKKRTGGSYNEQFF. The chain has TRBV20-1 and TRBJ2-1; 7 bases are a match to TRBD2. V shed 4 bases, J shed 0 bases, and the junction held 9 bases outside the gene matches. The CDR3 is 16 residues long. The germline V gene encodes CDR1 DFQATT and CDR2 SNEGSKA (reference sequence).

This clonotype was detected ten times or more. This chain links TRBV11-3 with TRBJ2-4; D gene ambiguous. Germline CDR1 and CDR2: SGHNT and YENEEA. The CDR3 has 15 amino acids. The germline V and J ends were trimmed by 1 base and 8 bases, with 15 bases remaining between them. The CDR3 sequence: CASSLAQAYGDIQYF. The CDR3 DNA sequence: TGTGCCAGCAGCTTAGCCCAAGCCTATGGGGACATTCAGTACTTC.

This clonotype was counted only a few times. The chain uses TRBV9 and TRBJ1-2; D is possibly TRBD1 (6 bases). This CDR3 spans 18 amino acids. Trimming took 2 bases from V and 4 from J, leaving 24 bases between them. Germline assignment: CDR1 SGDLS and CDR2 YYNGEE. CDR3 loop: CASSVYPIRDTGGYGYTF. The DNA for the CDR3 is TGTGCCAGCAGCGTCTACCCGATACGGGACACAGGAGGCTATGGCTACACCTTC.

The J gene is TRBJ2-7, the V gene TRBV6-1; 9 bases are shared with TRBD1. This CDR3 is 15 amino acids long. Looked up from germline, CDR1 is MNHNS and CDR2 is SASEGT. V was pared by 10 bases and J by 6 bases, with 16 bases of the junction left unmatched. The CDR3 DNA sequence: TGTGCCATCAAGGTTGTGGACAGGGGAAAAACCGAGCAGTACTTC. This encodes CAIKVVDRGKTEQYF.

This clonotype was observed a handful of times. The chain employs TRBV7-9 and TRBJ2-3; no clear D gene. The ends were cut back, 1 base at V and 2 bases at J, with 10 bases in the middle. The CDR3 has 15 residues. The germline V gene has CDR1 SEHNR and CDR2 FQNEAQ (reference sequence). The chain's CDR3 is CASSLGPSDTDTQYF. DNA of the CDR3: TGTGCCAGCAGCTTAGGTCCTAGTGACACAGATACGCAGTATTTT.

This clonotype was detected many times. The chain uses TRBV3-1 and TRBJ2-1, with 7 bases lining up with TRBD2. CDR3 length: 17 residues. Per germline, CDR1 LGHDT and CDR2 YNNKEL (reference sequence). Trimming removed 4 bases from V and 8 bases from J; junction bases left unmatched: 17. CDR3 nucleotides: TGTGCCAGCAGCCTACTGCCCAGAGGCGGGAGTGCGGATGAGCAGTTCTTC. As protein: CASSLLPRGGSADEQFF.

V usage is TRBV20-1 and J usage is TRBJ2-7; D call uncertain. With 3 bases removed from V and 2 bases from J, the gap between germline ends came to 8 bases. Germline V gene data show CDR1 as DFQATT and CDR2 as SNEGSKA (reference sequence). This CDR3 spans 12 amino acids. The CDR3 protein is CSASMKTYEQYF. The CDR3 DNA follows: TGCAGTGCTAGCATGAAGACCTACGAGCAGTACTTC.

V and J are TRBV5-6 and TRBJ2-3; D is unresolved. The CDR3 totals 14 residues. Germline V gene data show CDR1 as SGHDT and CDR2 as YYEEEE. The V end was cut by 5 bases, the J end by 2 bases, with 12 bases between. CDR3 coding DNA: TGTGCCAGCAGTTCAAGGCCATCCACAGATACGCAGTATTTT. Its translation is CASSSRPSTDTQYF.

This clonotype was observed a handful of times. V and J are TRBV18 and TRBJ1-4; perhaps TRBD1 as D (5 bases). V was clipped by 3 bases and J by 5 bases, with 13 bases between them. From germline, CDR1 is KGHSH and CDR2 LQKENI. This CDR3 comprises 15 residues. The CDR3 sequence is CASSPFDSLNEKLFF. The DNA for the CDR3 is TGTGCCAGCTCACCCTTCGACAGCCTAAATGAAAAACTGTTTTTT.

In this sample, this clonotype turned up many times. The CDR3 sequence: CASSFSRTVTYEQYF. The DNA for the CDR3 is TGTGCCAGCAGCTTTAGCCGGACAGTTACCTACGAGCAGTACTTC. This chain links TRBV7-8 with TRBJ2-7, with D possibly being TRBD1 (6 bases). The CDR3 extends over 15 amino acids. V lost 3 bases to trimming and J lost 2 bases, with 14 bases between them. Germline assignment: CDR1 SGHVS and CDR2 FQNEAQ.

This clonotype was seen many times. Its ends do not fully match the called genes, so a read error is possible. The J gene is TRBJ2-7, the V gene TRBV4-3; no clear D. The CDR3 runs to 15 residues. CDR1 and CDR2 from the germline V gene are LGHNA and YSLEER. CDR3 nucleotides: TGCGCCAGCAGCCAAGAGTCAAGCAGGTCCTATGAGCAGTACTTC. Protein product: CASSQESSRSYEQYF.

This clonotype occurred many times. V and J are TRBV25-1 and TRBJ1-4, with a possible D match to TRBD1 (5 bases). Trimming cost V 3 bases and J 7 bases, with 18 bases left between them. The length of the CDR3 is 16 residues. CDR1 is MGHDK, CDR2 SYGVNS, per germline. The CDR3 DNA reads as TGTGCCAGCAGTGAGAGAAGGTCCCCTCAGGGTGAAAAACTGTTTTTT. It translates to CASSERRSPQGEKLFF.